The T cell receptor beta chain under discussion was sequenced for a study of human T cells and chemical hapten exposure. In the library, unique molecular identifiers were attached to individual cDNA molecules. In the authors' methods: With a range of about 23,224 to 690,600, the median per sample was around 96,000 TCRs. TCRdb used MiXCR to reprocess the RACE reads, holding one entry per CDR3 protein. For this entry, the V and J calls and clone size follow TCRdb and not the study's own pipeline. This sample has about 140,000 distinct CDR3 sequences, with approximately 12% found just once. Time point specified: patch test 2, 6 weeks after DPC sensitization. Documented treatment: therapeutic diphenylcyclopropenone sensitization with weekly scalp DPC. V shed 0 bases and J shed 11 bases, with 18 bases lying between them. Looked up from germline, CDR1 is SGHRS and CDR2 is YFSETQ. CDR3 length equals 14 residues.

The sample in question was whole blood, obtained in connection with sensitization to the hapten diphenylcyclopropenone (DPC). V usage is TRBV5-1 and J usage is TRBJ2-7; a possible D gene is TRBD1 (6 bases). The source of this sequence is a woman aged 45 to 65 with alopecia areata. Some clones in this sample may be carry-over from other donors' samples. The CDR3 protein is CASSLDVGQKLKYF. The DNA of the CDR3 is TGCGCCAGCAGCTTGGACGTCGGACAGAAGCTTAAGTACTTC.